This TCR beta chain came from a study of neurological immune-mediated disorders. From the 5' RACE reads, TCRdb called clonotypes with MiXCR, one entry per CDR3 protein. Of roughly 100,000 distinct CDR3 sequences in the sample, roughly 4% are singletons; the top ten hold around 5.5%. Ten or more counts support this clonotype. The sample was PBMCs. The clonotype was recovered from a woman aged 18-30 years with multiple sclerosis.

CDR3 residues: CASSYPPGEYYEQYF. The CDR3 DNA reads TGTGCCAGCAGCTACCCCCCGGGAGAGTACTACGAGCAGTACTTC. The J gene is TRBJ2-7, the V gene TRBV2; D is possibly TRBD2 (6 bases). Germline CDR1 is SNHLY and CDR2 is FYNNEI. The CDR3 totals 15 residues. V shed 6 bases and J shed 3 bases, with 18 bases lying between them.